The clone carrying this T cell receptor (beta chain) was observed many times. Its target is unknown. Trimming shortened V by 4 bases and J by 8 bases, and 15 bases separated the two germline ends. This CDR3 contains 14 residues. Through template switching, a universal primer site was introduced, and the cDNA contained unique molecular identifiers. TCRdb reprocessed the 5' RACE reads with MiXCR, giving one entry per CDR3 protein. The repertoire consists of more than 350,000 distinct CDR3 sequences, with 7% to 9.5% occurring once and the leading ten covering 7.5% to 9.5%. The data originate from a study of identical twins. Study-level findings and limits: Twins' excess sharing was less marked for out-of-frame beta sequences.

Sequencing was carried out using naive T cells sorted from blood. This sequence originates from a woman in her 50s in good health. The chain is built from TRBV12-3 or TRBV12-4 and TRBJ2-1, with D maybe TRBD1 (5 bases). The CDR3, as DNA: TGTGCCAGCAGTTCGGGCCAGACCAGGGATGAGCAGTTCTTC. As protein: CASSSGQTRDEQFF.